This TCR beta chain was documented in a study of shared clonotypes between healthy human individuals (dated by TCRdb to 2020 to 2022). Turning to the overall study: Three men and a couple of women, aged 18 to 49 years, made up the cohort. For each donor, three plates each were used for CD4 naive and CD4 memory, two plates were used for CD8 naive, and one plate was used for CD8 memory. To estimate repertoire size and how much clonotype sharing occurs between individuals, the study deeply sequenced the blood TCR repertoires of five or six healthy adults. Different laboratories and diverse techniques were used to prepare libraries and sequence TCR repertoires, to increase sequencing depth and limit assay-specific biases. Per donor, leukapheresis produced somewhere between about 0.94 and 8.9 billion PBMCs.

Using the deep immunoSEQ assay, TCR CDR3 regions were amplified from genomic DNA by multiplex PCR. Extracted genomic DNA from each cell subset was spread evenly across all wells of several immunoSEQ 96-well plates, with each plate serving as a replicate. For sorted subsets, each replicate PCR was loaded with about 0.2 ug genomic DNA, equivalent to about 33,000 T cell genomes. The purified libraries were quantified using a Qubit 3.0 fluorometer, sized with a Bioanalyzer 2100, and then quantified again using the KAPA Library Quantification kit. A separate single-read 150-cycle Illumina NextSeq 550 flow cell was used to sequence each immunoSEQ 96-well plate. On the study's bioinformatics: Because the immunoSEQ output included only junctional sequences and no quality scores, the filtering could not be the same as the filtering used for full-length reads. Sequences were annotated with PyIR, a Python wrapper for IgBLAST v1.9, using IMGT germline references to assign V/J genes and CDR3. Any read was removed if the V/J assignment was weak (E-value above 1e-6), the CDR3 was missing, or the read contained stop codons, out-of-frame junctions, or ambiguous translated residues. A V3J clonotype was defined by an identical inferred V gene, J gene, and CDR3 amino acid sequence. Percentage overlap between repertoires was calculated by dividing the number of shared unique clonotypes by the size of the smaller repertoire. Repertoire richness was assessed with RTK rarefaction, the Chao1 estimator, and Recon v2.1 estimates of unobserved clonotypes. Generation probabilities were computed with OLGA for all TCRbeta clonotypes obtained by the gDNA method from a handful of donors. TCRdb took over this immuneACCESS table, retaining in-frame rearrangements with V and J assigned. Such tables are incomplete; in checked studies, under half of the missing clones stem from an unresolved V gene, and the remainder is unexplained. Clone size and the V and J calls come from that table; the DNA yielded D and trimming. For this sample there are millions of clones; around 90% appear just once. The biggest ten clones account for roughly 0.14% of the sample.

As for this clone: Its antigen target is currently unknown. No qualities accompany the bases; no much larger clone lies one base away.

Reading from cysteine to phenylalanine, the CDR3 counts 14 amino acids. The CDR3 DNA has 42 bases and is translated from base 1. Germline trimming: 1 base from V, 6 bases from J; junction bases outside gene matches: 3. CDR1 and CDR2, looked up from the germline V gene, are SGHRS and YFSETQ. Healthy HIV-negative adults with no recently reported acute infections or vaccinations were included as donors. Every donor was a Caucasian adult living in Nashville, Tennessee, USA. CD4+ T cells were enriched through magnetic negative selection, after which naive cells were positively selected on CD45RA and the remaining negative fraction served as the memory subset. After blood collection by leukapheresis, PBMCs were isolated using Ficoll-Histopaque density gradient centrifugation and then cryopreserved in the vapor phase of liquid nitrogen. Purity and quantity of every magnetically sorted T cell population were checked by analytical flow cytometry. From each sorted fraction, genomic DNA was isolated and quantified by UV absorbance on a Nanodrop 2000c.

Results and caveats for the whole study, not just this receptor: Even with the large sequencing depth, rarefaction of the sorted-subset datasets indicated that sequencing was incomplete. Because the study included only a small number of donors, the genetic and exposure-history diversity represented was limited. Sampling was limited to blood, and TCR repertoires in tissue likely differ from TCR repertoires in blood. When a handful of donors were compared, the shared fraction of clonotypes was roughly 5% for naive CD4, more than 3% for naive CD8, 2.3% for memory CD4, and 0.4% for memory CD8. Compared with non-shared clonotypes, the clonotypes found in all four sorted-subset donors had higher generation probabilities. Larger estimated clonotype richness was generally found for naive subsets than for memory subsets. Pairwise subsampling indicated that sequencing depth was expected to affect the degree of clonotype sharing among donors.

The V and J segments used are TRBV5-1 and TRBJ1-2, and 10 bases in between align with TRBD1. The sequence was collected from a man in his late teens or twenties in good health. The sample was naive CD4+ T cells sorted from blood. According to the study, the label for this sample's cell subset or site signals: CD45RA+ positively selected. The CDR3 region reads CASSLTGQGNGYTF. The DNA is as follows: TGCGCCAGCAGCTTGACGGGACAGGGGAATGGCTACACCTTC.